This TCR beta chain is drawn from a study of blood T cell repertoires in COVID-19. CDR3 length: 18 amino acids. The trim removed 0 bases at V and 9 bases at J, leaving 14 bases unmatched. Germline lookup yields CDR1 KGHSH and CDR2 LQKENI. Method: immunoSEQ multiplex PCR; TCRdb's copy keeps in-frame clones and lacks some. Among 250,000 to 300,000 clones listed, approximately 90% were seen once. Those enrolled in Seattle joined during active infection and were followed longitudinally afterward. The TCR originated in a woman aged 50 to 60 with COVID-19, enrolled during active disease. J is TRBJ2-1 and V is TRBV18, with 10 bases identical to TRBD1. The material sequenced was peripheral blood. In nucleotides, the CDR3 is TGTGCCAGCTCACCACCAGGACAGGGGGAGGGGGAAGGAGGTGAGCAGTTCTTC. It encodes CASSPPGQGEGEGGEQFF.